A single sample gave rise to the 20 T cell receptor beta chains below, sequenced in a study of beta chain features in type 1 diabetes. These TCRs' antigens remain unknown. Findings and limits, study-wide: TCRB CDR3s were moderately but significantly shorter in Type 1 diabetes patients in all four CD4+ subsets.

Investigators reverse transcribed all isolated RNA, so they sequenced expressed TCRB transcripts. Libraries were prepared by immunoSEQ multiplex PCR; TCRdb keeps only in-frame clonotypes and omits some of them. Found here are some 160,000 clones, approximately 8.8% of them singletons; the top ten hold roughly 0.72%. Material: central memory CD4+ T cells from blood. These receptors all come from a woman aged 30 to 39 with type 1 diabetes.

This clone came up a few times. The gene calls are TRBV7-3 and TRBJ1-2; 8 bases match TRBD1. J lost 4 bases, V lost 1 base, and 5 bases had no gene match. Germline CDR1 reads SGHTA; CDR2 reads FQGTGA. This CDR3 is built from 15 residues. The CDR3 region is CASSLRDRSGYGYTF. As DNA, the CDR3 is TGTGCCAGCAGCTTAAGGGACAGGTCGGGCTATGGCTACACCTTC.

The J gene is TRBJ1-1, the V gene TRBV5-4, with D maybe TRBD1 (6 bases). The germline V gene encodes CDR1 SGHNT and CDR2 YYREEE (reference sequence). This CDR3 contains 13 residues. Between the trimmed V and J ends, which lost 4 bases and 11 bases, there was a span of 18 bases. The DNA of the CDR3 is TGTGCCAGCAGCAAGAGTGTGGGAACAGGGGCTTTCTTT. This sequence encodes CASSKSVGTGAFF.

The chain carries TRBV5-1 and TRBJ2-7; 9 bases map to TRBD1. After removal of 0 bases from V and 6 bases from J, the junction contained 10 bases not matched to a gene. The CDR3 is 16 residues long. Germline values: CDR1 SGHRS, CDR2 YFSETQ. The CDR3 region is CASSLDGGQGSPEQYF. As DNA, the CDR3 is TGCGCCAGCAGCTTGGACGGGGGACAGGGCTCACCCGAGCAGTACTTC.

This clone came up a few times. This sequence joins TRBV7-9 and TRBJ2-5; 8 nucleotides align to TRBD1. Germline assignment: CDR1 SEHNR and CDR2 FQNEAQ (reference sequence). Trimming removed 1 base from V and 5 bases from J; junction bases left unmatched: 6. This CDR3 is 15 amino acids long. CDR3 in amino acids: CASSLGGQGMETQYF. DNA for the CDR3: TGTGCCAGCAGCTTAGGTGGACAGGGAATGGAGACCCAGTACTTC. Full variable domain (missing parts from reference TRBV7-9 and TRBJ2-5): DTGVSQNPRHKITKRGQNVTFRCDPISEHNRLYWYRQTLGQGPEFLTYFQNEAQLEKSRLLSDRFSAERPKGSFSTLEIQRTEQGDSAMYLCASSLGGQGMETQYFGPGTRLLVL.

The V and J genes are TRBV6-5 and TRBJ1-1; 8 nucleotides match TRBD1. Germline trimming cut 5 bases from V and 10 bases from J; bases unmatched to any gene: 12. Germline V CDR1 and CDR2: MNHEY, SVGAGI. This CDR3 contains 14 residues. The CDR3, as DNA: TGTGCCAGCAGTAACACTTTACAGGGGGTTGTAGCTTTCTTT. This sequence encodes CASSNTLQGVVAFF.

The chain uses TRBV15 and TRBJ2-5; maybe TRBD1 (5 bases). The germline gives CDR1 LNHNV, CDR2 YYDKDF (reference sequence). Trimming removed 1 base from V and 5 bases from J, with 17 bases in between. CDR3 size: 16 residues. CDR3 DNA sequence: TGTGCCACCAGCAGAGTACGACAGCTTGAATGGGAGACCCAGTACTTC. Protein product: CATSRVRQLEWETQYF.

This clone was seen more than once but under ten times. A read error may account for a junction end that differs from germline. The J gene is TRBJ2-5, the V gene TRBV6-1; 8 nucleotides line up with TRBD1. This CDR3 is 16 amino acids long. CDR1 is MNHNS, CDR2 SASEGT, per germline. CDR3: CASREDRGSAGETQYF. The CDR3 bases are TGTGCCAGCAGGGAAGACAGGGGTTCAGCCGGAGAGACCCAGTACTTC.

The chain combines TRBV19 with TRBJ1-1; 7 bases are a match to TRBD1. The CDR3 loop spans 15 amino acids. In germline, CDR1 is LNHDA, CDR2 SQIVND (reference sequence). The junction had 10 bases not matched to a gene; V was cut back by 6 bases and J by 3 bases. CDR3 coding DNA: TGTGCCAGTAGCAGAGAGGACAGGAGTCACACTGAAGCTTTCTTT. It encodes CASSREDRSHTEAFF.

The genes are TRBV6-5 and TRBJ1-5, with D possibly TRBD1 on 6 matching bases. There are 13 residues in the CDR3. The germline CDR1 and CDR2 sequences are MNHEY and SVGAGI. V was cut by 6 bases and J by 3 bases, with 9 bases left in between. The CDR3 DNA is TGTGCCAGCAGCTGGGACACCAATCAGCCCCAGCATTTT. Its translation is CASSWDTNQPQHF.

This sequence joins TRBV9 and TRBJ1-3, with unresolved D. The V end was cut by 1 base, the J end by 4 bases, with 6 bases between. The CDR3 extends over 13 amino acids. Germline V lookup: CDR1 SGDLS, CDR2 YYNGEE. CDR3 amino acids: CASSVPSGNTIYF. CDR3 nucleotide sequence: TGTGCCAGCAGCGTACCGTCCGGAAACACCATATATTTT.

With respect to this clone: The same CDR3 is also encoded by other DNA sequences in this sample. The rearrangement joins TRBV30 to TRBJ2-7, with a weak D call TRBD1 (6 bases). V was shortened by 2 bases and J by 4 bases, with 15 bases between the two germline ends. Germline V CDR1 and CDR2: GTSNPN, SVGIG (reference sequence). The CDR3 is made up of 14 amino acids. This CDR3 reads CAWSSQGGSYEQYF. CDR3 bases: TGTGCCTGGAGTTCACAGGGTGGATCGTACGAGCAGTACTTC.

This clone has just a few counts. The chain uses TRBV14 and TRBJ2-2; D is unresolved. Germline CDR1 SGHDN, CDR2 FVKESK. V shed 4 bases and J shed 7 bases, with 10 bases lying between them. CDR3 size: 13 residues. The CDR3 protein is CASSPIGVGELFF. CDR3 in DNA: TGTGCCAGCAGCCCCATAGGAGTCGGGGAGCTGTTTTTT.

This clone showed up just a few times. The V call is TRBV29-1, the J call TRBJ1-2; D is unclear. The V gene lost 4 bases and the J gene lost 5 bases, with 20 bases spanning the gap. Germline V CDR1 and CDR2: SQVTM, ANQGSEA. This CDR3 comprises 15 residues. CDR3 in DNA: TGCAGCGTTGTTCCGGGATCCCAAGGCGGATATGGCTACACCTTC. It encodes CSVVPGSQGGYGYTF.

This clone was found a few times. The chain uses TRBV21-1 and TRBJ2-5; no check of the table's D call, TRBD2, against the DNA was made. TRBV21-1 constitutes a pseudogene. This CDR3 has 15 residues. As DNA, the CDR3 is TGTGCCAGCAGCAAAGAAGCTAGCGGACAAGAGACCCAGTACTTC. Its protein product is CASSKEASGQETQYF.

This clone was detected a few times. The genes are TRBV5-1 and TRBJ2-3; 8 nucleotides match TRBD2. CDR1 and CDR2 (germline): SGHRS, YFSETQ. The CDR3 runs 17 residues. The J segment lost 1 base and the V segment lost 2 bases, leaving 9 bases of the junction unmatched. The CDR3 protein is CASSFGREVKGTDTQYF. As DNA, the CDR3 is TGCGCCAGCAGCTTCGGGCGGGAGGTTAAGGGCACAGATACGCAGTATTTT.

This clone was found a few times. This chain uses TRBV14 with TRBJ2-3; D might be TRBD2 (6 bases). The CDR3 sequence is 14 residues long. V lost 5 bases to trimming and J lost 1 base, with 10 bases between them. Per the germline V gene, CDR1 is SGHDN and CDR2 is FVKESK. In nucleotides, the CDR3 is TGTGCCAGCAGCTCGGGCGGGGGCACAGATACGCAGTATTTT. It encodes CASSSGGGTDTQYF.

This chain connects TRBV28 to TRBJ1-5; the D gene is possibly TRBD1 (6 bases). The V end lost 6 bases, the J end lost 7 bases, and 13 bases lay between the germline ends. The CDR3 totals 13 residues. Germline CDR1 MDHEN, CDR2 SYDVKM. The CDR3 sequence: CASRTGLWQPQHF. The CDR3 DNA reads TGTGCCAGCAGAACAGGGTTGTGGCAGCCCCAGCATTTT.

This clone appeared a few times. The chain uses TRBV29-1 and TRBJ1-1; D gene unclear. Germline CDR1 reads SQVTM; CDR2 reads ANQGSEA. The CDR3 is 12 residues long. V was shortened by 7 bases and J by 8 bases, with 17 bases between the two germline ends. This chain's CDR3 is CSGDPGRREAFF. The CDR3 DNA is TGCAGCGGGGATCCTGGGAGGAGGGAAGCTTTCTTT.

The CDR3 DNA follows: TGTGCCAGCAGTGAGTCTCTAGCGGAAAACATTCAGTACTTC. It encodes CASSESLAENIQYF. The rearrangement uses TRBV2 and TRBJ2-4; 7 bases are shared with TRBD2. The CDR3 contains 14 residues. Germline loops: CDR1 SNHLY, CDR2 FYNNEI. The V gene end was trimmed by 3 bases and the J gene end by 5 bases; junction bases not matched to a gene: 4.

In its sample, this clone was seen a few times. CDR3 nucleotides: TGCGCCAGCAGCAGCACCGGGACTAGTGAGGAGACCCAGTACTTC. Translated: CASSSTGTSEETQYF. This chain connects TRBV5-1 to TRBJ2-5, with 8 bases aligning to TRBD2. There are 15 residues in the CDR3. Germline V gene lookup returns CDR1 SGHRS and CDR2 YFSETQ. The V and J ends lost 4 bases and 5 bases, in that order; junction bases with no gene match: 10.